This T cell receptor (beta chain) was observed in a study of CD8 T cells in ankylosing spondylitis. Notes on the study in general: In ankylosing spondylitis blood, a motif of roughly eight highly homologous TCR beta variants appeared characteristic.

As concerns this clonotype: Its antigen is not identified.

Each CDR3 protein is one row after TCRdb ran MiXCR on the 5' RACE reads. The table lists 650,000 to 800,000 distinct CDR3 sequences, 15% to 20% of them singletons, with under 20% in the top ten. The CDR3 sequence is 17 residues long. The ends were cut back, 2 bases at V and 3 bases at J, with 14 bases in the middle. The sequence was collected from a male donor with ankylosing spondylitis. Sequenced material: blood, either unsorted or a sorted T cell fraction (not recorded which). This chain joins TRBV12-3 or TRBV12-4 and TRBJ2-6, with D possibly called TRBD1 or TRBD2 (5 bases each). In nucleotides, the CDR3 is TGTGCCAGCAGTTTATACGTGCTGGGGGTTGGGGCCAACGTCCTGACTTTC. It specifies CASSLYVLGVGANVLTF.